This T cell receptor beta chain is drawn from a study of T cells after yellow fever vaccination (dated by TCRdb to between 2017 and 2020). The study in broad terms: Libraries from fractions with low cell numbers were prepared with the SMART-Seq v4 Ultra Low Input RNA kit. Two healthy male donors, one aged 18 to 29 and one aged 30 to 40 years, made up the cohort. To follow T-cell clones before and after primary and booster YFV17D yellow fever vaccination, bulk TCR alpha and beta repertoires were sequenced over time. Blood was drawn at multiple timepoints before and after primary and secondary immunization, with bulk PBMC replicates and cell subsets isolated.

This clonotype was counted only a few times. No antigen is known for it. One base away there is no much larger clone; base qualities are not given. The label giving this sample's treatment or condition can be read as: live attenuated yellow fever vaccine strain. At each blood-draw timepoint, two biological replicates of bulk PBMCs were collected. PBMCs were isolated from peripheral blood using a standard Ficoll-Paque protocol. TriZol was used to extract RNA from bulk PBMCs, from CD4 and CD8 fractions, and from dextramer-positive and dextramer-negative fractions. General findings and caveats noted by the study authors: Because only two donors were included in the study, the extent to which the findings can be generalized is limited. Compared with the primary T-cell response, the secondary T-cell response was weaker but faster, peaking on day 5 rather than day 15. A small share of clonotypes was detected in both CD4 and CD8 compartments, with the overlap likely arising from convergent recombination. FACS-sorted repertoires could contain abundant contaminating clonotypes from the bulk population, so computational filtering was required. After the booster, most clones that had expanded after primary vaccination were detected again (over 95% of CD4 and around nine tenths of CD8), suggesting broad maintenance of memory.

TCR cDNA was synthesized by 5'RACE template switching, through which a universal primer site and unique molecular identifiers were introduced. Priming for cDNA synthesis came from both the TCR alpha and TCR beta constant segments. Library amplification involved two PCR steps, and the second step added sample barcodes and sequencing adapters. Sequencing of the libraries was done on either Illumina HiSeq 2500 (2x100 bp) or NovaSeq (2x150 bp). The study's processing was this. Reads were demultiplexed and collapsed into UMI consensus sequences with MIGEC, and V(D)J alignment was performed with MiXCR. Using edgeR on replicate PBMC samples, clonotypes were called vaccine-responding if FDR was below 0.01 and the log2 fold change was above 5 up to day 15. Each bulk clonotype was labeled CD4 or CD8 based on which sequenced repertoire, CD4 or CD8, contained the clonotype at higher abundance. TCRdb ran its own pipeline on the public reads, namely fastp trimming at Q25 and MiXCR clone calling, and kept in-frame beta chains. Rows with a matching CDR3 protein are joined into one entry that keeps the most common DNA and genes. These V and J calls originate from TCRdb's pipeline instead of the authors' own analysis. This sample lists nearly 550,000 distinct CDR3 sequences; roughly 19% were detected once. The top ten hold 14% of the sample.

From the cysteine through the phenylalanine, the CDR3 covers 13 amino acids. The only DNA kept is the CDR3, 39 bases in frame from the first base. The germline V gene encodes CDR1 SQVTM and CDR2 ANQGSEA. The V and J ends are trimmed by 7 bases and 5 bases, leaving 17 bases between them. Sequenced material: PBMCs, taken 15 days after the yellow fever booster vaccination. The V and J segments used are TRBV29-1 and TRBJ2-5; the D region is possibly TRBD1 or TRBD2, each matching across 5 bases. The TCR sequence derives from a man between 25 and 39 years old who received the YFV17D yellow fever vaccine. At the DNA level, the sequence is TGCAGCGCCCGGGGCTCCCTGGGGGAGACCCAGTACTTC. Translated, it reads CSARGSLGETQYF.